Presented here are 5 T cell receptor beta chains from one specimen sequenced in a study of shared clonotypes between healthy human individuals. Sequencing was performed with immunoSEQ multiplex PCR; in TCRdb, only in-frame clones are kept and a portion is missing. The table includes approximately 2.1 million clones, approximately 93% detected once. The sequenced sample consisted of naive CD4+ T cells from PBMCs. The subset denotes: CD45RA+ positively selected. These receptors originate from a man aged 18 to 30 in good health. Some clones in this sample may be carry-over from other donors' samples.

V gene TRBV29-1 combines with J gene TRBJ1-2; no reliable D call. Trimming cost V 4 bases and J 7 bases, with 13 bases left between them. Germline CDR1 is SQVTM and CDR2 is ANQGSEA. This CDR3 spans 12 amino acids. CDR3 coding DNA: TGCAGCGTTGTAAGAGGGTATGGTGGCTACACCTTC. Amino acids: CSVVRGYGGYTF.

The rearrangement uses TRBV5-1 and TRBJ2-2, with TRBD1 matching 9 bases. Germline CDR1 SGHRS, CDR2 YFSETQ. J gave up 2 bases and V 4 bases, and 6 bases lay outside the gene matches. This CDR3 spans 16 amino acids. CDR3 in DNA: TGCGCCAGCAGCCCGGACAGGGGACAAAACACCGGGGAGCTGTTTTTT. Encoded protein: CASSPDRGQNTGELFF. Using reference TRBV5-1 and TRBJ2-2 for the parts outside the CDR3, the full variable domain is KAGVTQTPRYLIKTRGQQVTLSCSPISGHRSVSWYQQTPGQGLQFLFEYFSETQRNKGNFPGRFSGRQFSNSRSEMNVSTLELGDSALYLCASSPDRGQNTGELFFGEGSRLTVL.

The genes are TRBV9 and TRBJ1-2; D not resolved. Germline values: CDR1 SGDLS, CDR2 YYNGEE. CDR3 length: 14 amino acids. With 4 bases removed from V and 5 bases from J, the gap between germline ends came to 15 bases. CDR3 coding DNA: TGTGCCAGCAGCCCCTGGCGGACCCGATATGGCTACACCTTC. Encoded protein: CASSPWRTRYGYTF.

Comments on this clone: Other DNA variants within this sample encode the same CDR3. The CDR3 nucleotides read TGTGCCAGCAGCTTGCAGGGCTACGAGCAGTACTTC. It specifies CASSLQGYEQYF. V is TRBV11-3 and J is TRBJ2-7, with D possibly TRBD1 on 5 matching bases. Trimming stripped 3 bases from V and 3 bases from J, with 6 bases between. Germline V CDR1 and CDR2: SGHNT, YENEEA. The CDR3 contains 12 residues.

CDR3 loop: CASSQGFGNTIYF. CDR3 bases: TGTGCCAGCAGCCAAGGGTTTGGAAACACCATATATTTT. The chain recombines TRBV11-2 with TRBJ1-3; D is ambiguous. V lost 5 bases and J lost 3, with 8 bases in between. The CDR3 totals 13 residues. The germline V gene has CDR1 SGHAT and CDR2 FQNNGV.